What follows are 22 T cell receptor beta chains derived from one specimen sequenced in a study of blood T cells in healthy people across ages. The second PCR ran roughly 6 to 11 cycles with a sample-barcoded 5' primer and J-beta primers. MiXCR, run by TCRdb on the 5' RACE reads, gives a single entry per CDR3 protein. The sample comprises fewer than 900,000 distinct CDR3 sequences, under 40% of which are singletons, and about an eighth rests with the top ten. The sample comprised blood. These receptors all come from a man younger than 35 in good health.

In regard to this clonotype: This clone may be a read error of a much larger clone one base away. The CDR3 DNA is TGCACCAGCAGCCAAGCCCCCTTAATTACCGGGACTAGTCCTACGGATACGCAGTATTTT. Amino acids: CTSSQAPLITGTSPTDTQYF. The V call is TRBV4-1, the J call TRBJ2-3; 8 bases agree with TRBD2. Germline V gene sequence: CDR1 MGHRA, CDR2 YSYEKL. The CDR3 is 20 residues long.

This clonotype was observed many times. The chain carries TRBV10-3 and TRBJ2-1; 11 nucleotides line up with TRBD2. The CDR3 consists of 13 residues. The junction had 5 bases not matched to a gene; V was cut back by 3 bases and J by 13 bases. Germline V CDR1 and CDR2: ENHRY, SYGVKD. As DNA, the CDR3 is TGTGCCATCAGTGAAGGACTAGCGGGTCCACAGTTCTTC. It translates to CAISEGLAGPQFF.

This clonotype was found many times. The chain uses TRBV20-1 and TRBJ2-7; no clear D gene. Trimming took 0 bases from V and 0 from J, leaving 12 bases between them. The CDR3 is 15 residues long. CDR1 is DFQATT, CDR2 SNEGSKA, per germline (reference sequence). This CDR3 reads CSARDIARSSYEQYF. Here the CDR3 DNA reads TGCAGTGCTAGAGATATAGCCAGAAGCTCCTACGAGCAGTACTTC.

This clonotype was observed a handful of times. A much larger clone lies a single base off, so this may be a read error. The chain joins TRBV2 to TRBJ2-1, with 10 bases fitting TRBD1. CDR3 length: 15 amino acids. V shed 6 bases, J shed 1 base, and the junction held 3 bases outside the gene matches. Germline CDR1 is SNHLY and CDR2 is FYNNEI. The CDR3 is CASRGDRGSYNEQFF. As DNA, the CDR3 is TGTGCCAGCAGGGGGGACAGGGGATCCTACAATGAGCAGTTCTTC.

This clonotype was counted a few times. V and J are TRBV4-2 and TRBJ1-1; weak D call: TRBD1 (6 bases). Trimming left V 4 bases short and J 0 bases short, with 18 bases between. CDR1 LGHNA and CDR2 YNFKEQ come from the germline V gene. This CDR3 contains 17 residues. CDR3 sequence (DNA): TGTGCCAGCAGCCGGGAACAGGGTCAACTTATGAACACTGAAGCTTTCTTT. Amino acids: CASSREQGQLMNTEAFF.

The chain recombines TRBV20-1 with TRBJ1-2; D not certain. Looked up from germline, CDR1 is DFQATT and CDR2 is SNEGSKA (reference sequence). This CDR3 contains 13 residues. The ends were cut back, 4 bases at V and 7 bases at J, with 16 bases in the middle. The CDR3, as DNA: TGCAGTGCTAACAGAGTAGAAAGGGCTGGCTACACCTTC. It specifies CSANRVERAGYTF.

This clonotype was seen only a few times. The rearrangement links TRBV12-3 or TRBV12-4 to TRBJ1-1, with D uncertain. The ends were cut back, 5 bases at V and 4 bases at J, with 5 bases in the middle. This CDR3 spans 11 amino acids. CDR3 amino acids: CASSRVTEAFF. The CDR3 bases are TGTGCCAGCAGTAGGGTCACTGAAGCTTTCTTT.

A remark on this clonotype: One end of the junction is discordant with germline, which a read error may explain. The CDR3 region is CVSSQVRAPYEAFF. The CDR3 DNA sequence: TGCGTCAGCAGCCAAGTCAGGGCCCCCTATGAAGCTTTCTTT. The J gene is TRBJ1-1, the V gene TRBV4-3, with D maybe TRBD1 (5 bases). This CDR3 has 14 amino acids. CDR1 LGHNA and CDR2 YSLEER come from the germline V gene.

Worth noting for this clonotype: Given a much more abundant clone one base away, this may be a read error. This chain connects TRBV27 to TRBJ1-2; 9 positions agree with TRBD1. Germline-derived CDR1 and CDR2 are MNHEY and SMNVEV (reference sequence). This CDR3 is 14 amino acids long. The CDR3 region has the DNA TGTGCCAGCAGGGGACAGGGCGCTAACTATAGCTACACCTTC. It yields the protein CASRGQGANYSYTF.

This chain connects TRBV27 to TRBJ1-1, with 9 nucleotides matching TRBD1. Germline V CDR1 and CDR2: MNHEY, SMNVEV (reference sequence). The CDR3 length is 14 residues. The V segment lost 4 bases and the J segment 4 bases; nucleotides outside the gene matches: 4. CDR3 nucleotides: TGTGCCAGCAGTTCCCGGGACAGGGCCACTGAAGCTTTCTTT. Protein: CASSSRDRATEAFF.

In this sample, this clonotype turned up a few times. This chain connects TRBV4-3 to TRBJ2-1; 7 bases are shared with TRBD2. This CDR3 has 17 residues. The junction had 6 bases not matched to a gene; V was cut back by 1 base and J by 0 bases. Germline CDR1 reads LGHNA; CDR2 reads YSLEER. The CDR3, as DNA: TGCGCCAGCAGCCAAGTTTGGCTAGCGGCCTCCTACAATGAGCAGTTCTTC. It translates to CASSQVWLAASYNEQFF.

This clonotype was seen at least ten times. J is TRBJ2-1 and V is TRBV5-8; D remains ambiguous. Germline lookup yields CDR1 SGHTS and CDR2 YDEGEE. This CDR3 is built from 16 residues. The germline V and J ends were trimmed by 3 bases and 2 bases, with 15 bases remaining between them. CDR3 in amino acids: CASSWSWVITYNEQFF. The CDR3 region has the DNA TGTGCCAGCAGCTGGAGCTGGGTGATTACCTACAATGAGCAGTTCTTC.

This clonotype was detected ten times or more. The chain carries TRBV6-6 and TRBJ2-4; D is possibly TRBD1 (7 bases). Germline lookup yields CDR1 MNHNY and CDR2 SVGAGI (reference sequence). The CDR3 runs to 15 residues. V lost 5 bases, J lost 4 bases, and 15 bases lay in between. The CDR3, as DNA: TGTGCCAGCAGTCCTCCGACAGGGACTAAAAACATTCAGTACTTC. Residues: CASSPPTGTKNIQYF.

CDR3 region: CATATSGTPSYEQYF. CDR3 nucleotide sequence: TGTGCCACCGCAACCTCCGGGACACCTTCCTACGAGCAGTACTTC. The chain carries TRBV7-2 and TRBJ2-7; possible D gene TRBD1, 6 bases. Between the trimmed V and J ends, which lost 10 bases and 1 base, there was a span of 20 bases. Looked up from germline, CDR1 is SGHTA and CDR2 is FQGNSA. The CDR3 has 15 residues.

The chain has TRBV7-9 and TRBJ2-2, with D unresolved. Trimming took off 5 bases at V and 1 base at J, with 8 bases between the two ends. This CDR3 spans 14 amino acids. CDR1 and CDR2 from the germline V gene are SEHNR and FQNEAQ (reference sequence). CDR3 residues: CASSAIQNTGELFF. In nucleotides, the CDR3 is TGTGCCAGCAGCGCAATTCAGAACACCGGGGAGCTGTTTTTT. Combining the CDR3 with reference TRBV7-9 and TRBJ2-2 gives the whole variable domain DTGVSQNPRHKITKRGQNVTFRCDPISEHNRLYWYRQTLGQGPEFLTYFQNEAQLEKSRLLSDRFSAERPKGSFSTLEIQRTEQGDSAMYLCASSAIQNTGELFFGEGSRLTVL.

This chain joins TRBV5-1 and TRBJ2-3, with D unclear. CDR1 and CDR2 (germline): SGHRS, YFSETQ. V was cut by 6 bases and J by 0 bases, with 20 bases left in between. The CDR3 is 17 amino acids. CDR3 coding DNA: TGCGCCAGCACCCCCAAAAGCACGGGTGCTAGCACAGATACGCAGTATTTT. Translation: CASTPKSTGASTDTQYF.

Ten or more counts support this clonotype. The V gene is TRBV20-1, the J gene TRBJ2-1, with D possibly TRBD2 on 5 matching bases. CDR1 is DFQATT, CDR2 SNEGSKA, per germline (reference sequence). This CDR3 is built from 15 residues. The V and J ends lost 0 bases and 0 bases respectively, with 9 bases between them. CDR3 sequence reads: CSARDRGSSYNEQFF. Here the CDR3 DNA reads TGCAGTGCTAGAGATCGGGGTAGCTCCTACAATGAGCAGTTCTTC.

This chain joins TRBV25-1 and TRBJ2-3, with 10 bases aligning to TRBD2. The CDR3 has 18 amino acids. Germline assignment: CDR1 MGHDK and CDR2 SYGVNS. J lost 5 bases, V lost 1 base, and 12 bases had no gene match. The DNA for the CDR3 is TGTGCCAGCAGTGAATTAGGCGCTAGCGGGGGACCACAAGATACGCAGTATTTT. Protein: CASSELGASGGPQDTQYF.

This clonotype was counted between two and nine times. The chain links TRBV29-1 to TRBJ2-3, with D tentatively TRBD1 or TRBD2 (5 bases each). This CDR3 is built from 13 residues. Germline V gene lookup returns CDR1 SQVTM and CDR2 ANQGSEA. V shed 0 bases and J shed 6 bases, with 10 bases lying between them. This CDR3 is CSVEERGADTQYF. The CDR3 coding sequence is TGCAGCGTTGAAGAAAGGGGAGCGGATACGCAGTATTTT.

The chain has TRBV27 and TRBJ1-5, with 8 bases aligning to TRBD1. This CDR3 has 12 amino acids. Losses at the gene ends were 9 bases for V and 7 bases for J; bases not matched to a gene: 5. Looked up from germline, CDR1 is MNHEY and CDR2 is SMNVEV (reference sequence). CDR3 amino acids: CASGQGKQPQHF. The CDR3 nucleotides are TGTGCCAGTGGACAGGGTAAACAGCCCCAGCATTTT.

Notes on this clonotype: One base away lies a much larger clone, so this may be a sequencing read error. The genes are TRBV7-6 and TRBJ2-2, with D unresolved. The CDR3 has 13 residues. Trimming took off 8 bases at V and 0 bases at J, with 7 bases between the two ends. Germline lookup yields CDR1 SGHVS and CDR2 FNYEAQ. CDR3 protein: CASGRTNTGELFF. The DNA of the CDR3 is TGTGCCAGCGGACGAACGAACACCGGGGAGCTGTTTTTT.

This chain's CDR3 is CASKPGNSYNEQFF. Here the CDR3 DNA reads TGTGCCAGCAAACCAGGGAACTCCTACAATGAGCAGTTCTTC. This rearrangement joins TRBV27 to TRBJ2-1; D perhaps matches TRBD1 (5 bases). V was pared by 7 bases and J by 0 bases, with 10 bases between. There are 14 residues in the CDR3. Germline V gives CDR1 MNHEY, CDR2 SMNVEV (reference sequence).